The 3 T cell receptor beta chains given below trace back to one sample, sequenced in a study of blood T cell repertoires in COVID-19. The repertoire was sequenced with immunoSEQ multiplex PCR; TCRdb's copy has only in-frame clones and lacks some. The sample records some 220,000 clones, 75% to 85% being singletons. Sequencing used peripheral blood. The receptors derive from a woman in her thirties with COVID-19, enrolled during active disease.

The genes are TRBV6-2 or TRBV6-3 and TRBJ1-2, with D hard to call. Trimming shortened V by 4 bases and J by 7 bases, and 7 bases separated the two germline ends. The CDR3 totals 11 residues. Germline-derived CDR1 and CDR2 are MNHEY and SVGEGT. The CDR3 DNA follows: TGTGCCAGCAGTTCCGGGGTTGGCTACACCTTC. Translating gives CASSSGVGYTF.

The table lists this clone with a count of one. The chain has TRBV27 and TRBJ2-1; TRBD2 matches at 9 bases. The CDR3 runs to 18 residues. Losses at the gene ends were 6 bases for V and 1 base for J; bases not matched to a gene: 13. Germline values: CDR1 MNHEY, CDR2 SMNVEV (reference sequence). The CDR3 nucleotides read TGTGCCAGCAGAGGCGGGAGGGCCTGCCTAGGGTCCTACAATGAGCAGTTCTTC. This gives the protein CASRGGRACLGSYNEQFF.

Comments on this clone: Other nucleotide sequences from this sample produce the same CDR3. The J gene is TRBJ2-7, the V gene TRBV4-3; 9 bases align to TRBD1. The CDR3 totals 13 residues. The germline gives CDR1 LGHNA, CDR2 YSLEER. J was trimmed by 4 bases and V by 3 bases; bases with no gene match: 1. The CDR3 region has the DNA TGCGCCAGCAGCCAGGACAGGGGTTACGAGCAGTACTTC. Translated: CASSQDRGYEQYF.